This entry lists 17 T cell receptor beta chains sequenced from one sample in a study of blood T cell repertoires in COVID-19. This table comes from immunoSEQ multiplex PCR, and its TCRdb copy is limited to in-frame clones, with some not included. Of more than 200,000 clones in the sample, more than 70% were seen once. The sequencing input was peripheral blood. These receptors all stem from a woman in her sixties or seventies with acute or convalescent COVID-19.

The chain uses TRBV11-2 and TRBJ2-7; possibly TRBD2 for D (6 bases). The CDR3 runs 15 residues. Germline CDR1 is SGHAT and CDR2 is FQNNGV. V dropped 5 bases and J dropped 3 bases, with 17 bases sitting between them. In DNA, the CDR3 is TGTGCCAGCAGCCTGCGGGACGGAGGTGTCTACGAGCAGTACTTC. It translates to CASSLRDGGVYEQYF.

This chain uses TRBV27 with TRBJ1-4; D is ambiguous. CDR3 size: 16 residues. Per germline, CDR1 MNHEY and CDR2 SMNVEV (reference sequence). V shed 6 bases and J shed 0 bases, with 14 bases lying between them. CDR3 loop: CASSPQAGATNEKLFF. CDR3 DNA: TGTGCCAGCAGCCCCCAGGCGGGTGCAACTAATGAAAAACTGTTTTTT.

The gene calls are TRBV30 and TRBJ1-6; D gene unclear. V lost 3 bases and J 7 bases, leaving 10 bases between the germline ends. The length of the CDR3 is 13 residues. Germline CDR1 GTSNPN, CDR2 SVGIG (reference sequence). CDR3 residues: CAWRRGGNSPLHF. CDR3 bases: TGTGCCTGGAGGAGAGGAGGGAATTCACCCCTCCACTTT.

This clone was counted once. The chain recombines TRBV11-2 with TRBJ2-1, with 8 bases lining up with TRBD2. Germline V gene sequence: CDR1 SGHAT, CDR2 FQNNGV. The CDR3 sequence is 13 residues long. The V gene end was trimmed by 5 bases and the J gene end by 12 bases; junction bases not matched to a gene: 9. The CDR3 spells CASSVTSGGGQFF. DNA for the CDR3: TGTGCCAGCAGCGTAACTAGCGGCGGGGGGCAGTTCTTC.

V usage is TRBV4-3 and J usage is TRBJ2-6; D is uncertain. Germline assignment: CDR1 LGHNA and CDR2 YSLEER. The CDR3 totals 16 residues. Trimming shortened V by 0 bases and J by 3 bases, and 9 bases separated the two germline ends. Written as DNA, the CDR3 is TGCGCCAGCAGCCAAGATTCGCGGCATGGGGCCAACGTCCTGACTTTC. It encodes CASSQDSRHGANVLTF.

This rearrangement joins TRBV5-1 to TRBJ2-5, with 10 bases matching TRBD2. Trimming at V came to 4 bases and at J to 3 bases, leaving 9 bases not matched to a gene. CDR1 SGHRS and CDR2 YFSETQ come from the germline V gene. The CDR3 runs to 16 residues. CDR3: CASSPILAGEKETQYF. CDR3 DNA sequence: TGCGCCAGCAGCCCGATCCTAGCGGGGGAGAAAGAGACCCAGTACTTC.

The chain carries TRBV11-2 and TRBJ2-1; 8 bases match TRBD2. The germline V gene has CDR1 SGHAT and CDR2 FQNNGV. This CDR3 is 12 amino acids long. Trimming removed 5 bases from V and 15 bases from J; junction bases left unmatched: 9. The CDR3 sequence: CASSLQRLARFF. CDR3 bases: TGTGCCAGCAGCCTTCAGAGACTAGCGCGGTTCTTC. Full variable domain (outside the CDR3, taken from reference TRBV11-2 and TRBJ2-1): EAGVAQSPRYKIIEKRQSVAFWCNPISGHATLYWYQQILGQGPKLLIQFQNNGVVDDSQLPKDRFSAERLKGVDSTLKIQPAKLEDSAVYLCASSLQRLARFFGPGTRLTVL.

This sequence joins TRBV5-6 and TRBJ1-2; 7 positions match TRBD1. Germline V gene lookup returns CDR1 SGHDT and CDR2 YYEEEE. V lost 4 bases to trimming and J lost 6 bases; unmatched junction nucleotides: 12. The CDR3 extends over 15 amino acids. The CDR3 reads CASSLPGQTVDGYTF. The CDR3 nucleotides are TGTGCCAGCAGCCTGCCGGGACAGACGGTCGATGGCTACACCTTC.

This clone was observed a handful of times. V gene TRBV3-1 (or the pseudogene TRBV3-2) combines with J gene TRBJ2-7, with D maybe TRBD2 (6 bases). The CDR3 length is 16 residues. With 0 bases removed from V and 0 bases from J, the gap between germline ends came to 12 bases. Germline V gene data show CDR1 as LGHDT and CDR2 as YNNKEL (reference sequence). This CDR3 is CASSQEAGRFSYEQYF. The DNA of the CDR3 is TGTGCCAGCAGCCAAGAGGCGGGACGGTTCTCCTACGAGCAGTACTTC.

V usage is TRBV6-5 and J usage is TRBJ2-4; D possibly corresponds to TRBD1 (6 bases). The V gene's germline CDR1 is MNHEY and CDR2 SVGAGI. The CDR3 is 14 residues long. Trimming stripped 0 bases from V and 9 bases from J, with 12 bases between. The CDR3 loop is CASSYSNRESIQYF. The CDR3, as DNA: TGTGCCAGCAGTTACTCGAACAGGGAAAGCATTCAGTACTTC.

The count of this clone is one. The chain joins TRBV19 to TRBJ2-4; D is uncertain. V gave up 1 base and J gave up 7 bases, with 8 bases separating them. This CDR3 region has 13 residues. The germline CDR1 and CDR2 sequences are LNHDA and SQIVND (reference sequence). CDR3 coding DNA: TGTGCCAGTAGTATAGGAGATCGCAACATTCAGTACTTC. Its translation: CASSIGDRNIQYF.

The V and J genes are TRBV25-1 and TRBJ2-1, with TRBD2 matching 7 bases. The V and J ends lost 0 bases and 5 bases, in that order; junction bases with no gene match: 4. There are 15 residues in the CDR3. Looked up from germline, CDR1 is MGHDK and CDR2 is SYGVNS. For the CDR3, the DNA is TGTGCCAGCAGTGAATACCGCGGGGGACACAATGAGCAGTTCTTC. It specifies CASSEYRGGHNEQFF.

This clone was found once. The rearrangement links TRBV27 to TRBJ1-2, with TRBD1 matching 7 bases. The germline gives CDR1 MNHEY, CDR2 SMNVEV (reference sequence). This CDR3 has 13 amino acids. V dropped 6 bases and J dropped 2; count of bases not matched to a gene: 3. CDR3 nucleotides: TGTGCCAGCAGGTTACAGGGGAACTATGGCTACACCTTC. This codes for CASRLQGNYGYTF.

CDR3 amino acids: CASSPSKGGTGGAGELFF. CDR3 bases: TGTGCCAGCTCACCTTCGAAGGGGGGGACAGGAGGAGCCGGGGAGCTGTTTTTT. The chain links TRBV18 to TRBJ2-2; D perhaps matches TRBD1 (8 bases). The CDR3 runs to 18 residues. Trimming removed 3 bases from V and 6 bases from J, with 23 bases in between. Germline CDR1 and CDR2: KGHSH and LQKENI.

This chain connects TRBV4-3 to TRBJ2-1; perhaps TRBD2 as D (6 bases). Per germline, CDR1 LGHNA and CDR2 YSLEER. This CDR3 has 15 amino acids. The germline V and J ends were trimmed by 4 bases and 7 bases, with 17 bases remaining between them. The CDR3 protein is CASSREGPGVNEQFF. Written as DNA, the CDR3 is TGCGCCAGCAGCCGAGAGGGGCCGGGGGTAAATGAGCAGTTCTTC.

The rearrangement joins TRBV2 to TRBJ1-2, with a tentative D call TRBD1 (5 bases). Germline values: CDR1 SNHLY, CDR2 FYNNEI. V gave up 8 bases and J gave up 5 bases, with 12 bases separating them. The CDR3 extends over 12 amino acids. This CDR3 is CASSAEGYGYTF. The DNA for the CDR3 is TGTGCCAGCTCTGCGGAGGGGTATGGCTACACCTTC.

The V gene is TRBV7-2, the J gene TRBJ2-7; D ambiguous. The CDR3 has 14 residues. The germline V gene encodes CDR1 SGHTA and CDR2 FQGNSA. V lost 1 base and J lost 3, with 10 bases in between. The CDR3 is CASSLEEWSYEQYF. The CDR3 DNA is TGTGCCAGCAGCTTAGAGGAGTGGAGCTACGAGCAGTACTTC.